One TCR beta chain is described in this entry. The antigen is not known. This sample is part of a study of a mutant IDH1 vaccine in newly diagnosed glioma. The protocol was immunoSEQ multiplex PCR, while the TCRdb copy is restricted to in-frame clones and leaves out a portion. The sample records roughly 29,000 clones, approximately 84% being singletons. The CDR3 is made up of 11 amino acids. Germline V gives CDR1 SGHDT, CDR2 YYEEEE. V dropped 4 bases and J dropped 6 bases, with 5 bases sitting between them. Noted time point: week 23, last vaccination. The content of each vaccine dose was 300 ug of mutant IDH1 20-mer peptide, and topical imiquimod accompanied it.

Sample: PBMCs, taken from a glioma patient whose treatment included an IDH1 peptide vaccine. This receptor was identified in a young woman with glioma. This chain uses TRBV5-6 with TRBJ2-4; D remains ambiguous. CDR3 amino acids: CASSETNIQYF. The DNA of the CDR3 is TGTGCCAGCAGCGAAACAAACATTCAGTACTTC.